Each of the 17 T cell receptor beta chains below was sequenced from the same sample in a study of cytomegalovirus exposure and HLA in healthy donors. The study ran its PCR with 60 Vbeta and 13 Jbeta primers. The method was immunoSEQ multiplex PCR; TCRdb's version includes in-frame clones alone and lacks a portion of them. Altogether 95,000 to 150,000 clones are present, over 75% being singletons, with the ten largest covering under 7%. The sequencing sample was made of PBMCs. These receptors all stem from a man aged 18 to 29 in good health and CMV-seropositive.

The CDR3 reads CASSVAGEWPQHF. The CDR3 DNA is TGTGCCAGCAGTGTGGCAGGCGAATGGCCCCAGCATTTT. The chain links TRBV6-1 to TRBJ1-5; D is undetermined. The germline gives CDR1 MNHNS, CDR2 SASEGT. CDR3 length equals 13 residues. Deletions cut 4 bases from V and 9 bases from J, with 13 bases between.

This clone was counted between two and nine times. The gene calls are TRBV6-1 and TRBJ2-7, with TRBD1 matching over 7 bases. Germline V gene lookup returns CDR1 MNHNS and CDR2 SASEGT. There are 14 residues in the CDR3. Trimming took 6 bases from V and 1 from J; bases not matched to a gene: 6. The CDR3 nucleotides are TGTGCCAGCAGGTCTCCGGGACAGTCCTACGAGCAGTACTTC. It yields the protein CASRSPGQSYEQYF.

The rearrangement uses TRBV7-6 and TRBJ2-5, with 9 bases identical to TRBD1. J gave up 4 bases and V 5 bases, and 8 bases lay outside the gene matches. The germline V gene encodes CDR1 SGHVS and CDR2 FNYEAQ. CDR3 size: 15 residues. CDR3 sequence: CASSKPGTGRETQYF. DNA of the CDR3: TGTGCCAGCAGCAAACCGGGGACAGGGCGAGAGACCCAGTACTTC.

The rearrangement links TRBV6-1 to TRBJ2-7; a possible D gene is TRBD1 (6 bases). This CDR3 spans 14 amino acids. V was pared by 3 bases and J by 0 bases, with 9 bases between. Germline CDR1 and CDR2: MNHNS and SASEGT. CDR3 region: CASSEDRFSYEQYF. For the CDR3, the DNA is TGTGCCAGCAGTGAGGACAGATTCTCCTACGAGCAGTACTTC.

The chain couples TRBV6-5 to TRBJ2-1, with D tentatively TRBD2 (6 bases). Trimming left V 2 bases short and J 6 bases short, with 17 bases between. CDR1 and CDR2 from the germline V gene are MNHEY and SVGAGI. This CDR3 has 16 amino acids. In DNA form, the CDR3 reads TGTGCCAGCAGTTACACTAGACTAGTAATACCCAATGAGCAGTTCTTC. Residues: CASSYTRLVIPNEQFF.

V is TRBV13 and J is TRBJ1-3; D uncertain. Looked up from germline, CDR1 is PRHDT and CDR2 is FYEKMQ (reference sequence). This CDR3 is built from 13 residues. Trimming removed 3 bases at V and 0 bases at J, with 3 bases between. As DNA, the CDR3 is TGTGCCAGCAGCTTCGGCTCTGGAAACACCATATATTTT. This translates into CASSFGSGNTIYF.

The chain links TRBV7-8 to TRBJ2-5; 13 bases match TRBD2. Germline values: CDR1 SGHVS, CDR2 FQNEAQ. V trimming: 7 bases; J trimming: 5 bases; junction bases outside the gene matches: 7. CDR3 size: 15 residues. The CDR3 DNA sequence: TGTGCCAGCATGGGACTAGCGGGGATCAGGGAGACCCAGTACTTC. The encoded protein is CASMGLAGIRETQYF.

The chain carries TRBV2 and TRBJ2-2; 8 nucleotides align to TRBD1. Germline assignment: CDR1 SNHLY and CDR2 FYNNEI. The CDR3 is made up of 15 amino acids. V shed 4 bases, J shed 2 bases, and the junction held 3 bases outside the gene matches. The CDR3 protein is CASSAQGENTGELFF. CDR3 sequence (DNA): TGTGCCAGCAGTGCACAGGGGGAAAACACCGGGGAGCTGTTTTTT.

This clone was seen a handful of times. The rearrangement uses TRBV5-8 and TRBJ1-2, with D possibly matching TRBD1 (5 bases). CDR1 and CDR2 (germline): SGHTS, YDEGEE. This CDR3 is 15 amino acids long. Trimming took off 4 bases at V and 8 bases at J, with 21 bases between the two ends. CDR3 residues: CASSPREGLGRGYTF. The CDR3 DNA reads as TGTGCCAGCAGCCCCAGGGAAGGGCTGGGAAGGGGCTACACCTTC.

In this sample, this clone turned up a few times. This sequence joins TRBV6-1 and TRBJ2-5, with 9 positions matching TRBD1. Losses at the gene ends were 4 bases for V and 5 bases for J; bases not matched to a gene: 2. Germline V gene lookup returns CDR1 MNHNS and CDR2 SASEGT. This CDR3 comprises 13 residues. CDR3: CASSAGTGETQYF. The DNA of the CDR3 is TGTGCCAGCAGTGCCGGGACAGGGGAGACCCAGTACTTC.

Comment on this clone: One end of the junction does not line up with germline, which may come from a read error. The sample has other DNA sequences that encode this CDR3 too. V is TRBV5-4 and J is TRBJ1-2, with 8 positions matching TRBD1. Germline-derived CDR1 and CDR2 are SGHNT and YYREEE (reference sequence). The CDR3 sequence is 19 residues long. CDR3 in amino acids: CASSSRSPGQVNRVYGYTF. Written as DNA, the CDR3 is TGCGCCAGCAGCTCACGTTCCCCGGGACAGGTTAATAGGGTCTATGGCTACACCTTC.

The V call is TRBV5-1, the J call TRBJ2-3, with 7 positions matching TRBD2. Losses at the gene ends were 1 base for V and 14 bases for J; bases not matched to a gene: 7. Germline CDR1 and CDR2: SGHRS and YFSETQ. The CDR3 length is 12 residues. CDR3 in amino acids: CASSLRSGEGYF. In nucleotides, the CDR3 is TGCGCCAGCAGCTTGAGGAGCGGGGAAGGGTATTTT.

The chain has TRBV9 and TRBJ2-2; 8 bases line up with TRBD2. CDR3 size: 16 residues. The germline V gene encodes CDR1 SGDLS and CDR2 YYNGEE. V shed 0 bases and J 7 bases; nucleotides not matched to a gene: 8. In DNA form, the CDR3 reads TGTGCCAGCAGCGTAGAACCGGGAGGGCCGGTCGGGGAGCTGTTTTTT. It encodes CASSVEPGGPVGELFF.

The CDR3 here is CASSQTLNTEAFF. CDR3 nucleotides: TGCGCCAGCAGCCAAACATTAAACACTGAAGCTTTCTTT. The chain joins TRBV4-1 to TRBJ1-1; D remains unclear. Germline CDR1 reads MGHRA; CDR2 reads YSYEKL. V shed 2 bases and J shed 2 bases, with 6 bases lying between them. The CDR3 spans 13 residues.

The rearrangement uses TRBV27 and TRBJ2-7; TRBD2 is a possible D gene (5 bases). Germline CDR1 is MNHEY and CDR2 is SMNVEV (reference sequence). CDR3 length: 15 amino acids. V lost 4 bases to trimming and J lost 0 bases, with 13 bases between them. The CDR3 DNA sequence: TGTGCCAGCAGTTCCCGAGAGCGGCTCTCCTACGAGCAGTACTTC. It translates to CASSSRERLSYEQYF.

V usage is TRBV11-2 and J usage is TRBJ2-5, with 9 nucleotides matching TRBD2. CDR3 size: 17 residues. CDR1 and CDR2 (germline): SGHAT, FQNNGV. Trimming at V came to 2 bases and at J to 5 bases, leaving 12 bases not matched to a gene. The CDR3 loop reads CASSLSRLAGDGETQYF. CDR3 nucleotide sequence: TGTGCCAGCAGCTTAAGTAGGTTAGCGGGGGATGGGGAGACCCAGTACTTC.

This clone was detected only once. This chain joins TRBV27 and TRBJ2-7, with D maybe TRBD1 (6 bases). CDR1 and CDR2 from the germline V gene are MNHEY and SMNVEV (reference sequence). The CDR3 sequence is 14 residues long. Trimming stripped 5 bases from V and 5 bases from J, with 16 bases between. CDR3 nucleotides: TGTGCCAGCAGTCCAGGGACATCTCCCCACGAGCAGTACTTC. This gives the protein CASSPGTSPHEQYF.